The sequence of this T cell receptor beta chain was determined in a study of cytomegalovirus exposure and HLA in healthy donors listed by TCRdb under 2017. In terms of the full investigation: According to an earlier analysis of 550 to 750 of the donors, roughly 180 million T cells yielded 90 million to 130 million unique TCR beta sequences and around 280 Gb of sequence data. Genome-wide SNP genotypes for about three fifths of the roughly 700 donors were used in a later genetic analysis, which treated that subset as a discovery cohort. Among around 400 genotyped donors of the cohort, an average of around 250,000 unique TCR beta nucleotide sequences was sequenced per donor, of which about 20% were non-productive. All discovery cohort repertoires had been generated using a single sequencing platform. Five DR-DQ haplotypes were handled as single units for association and clustering because linkage in the cohort was strong. Donor age, sex, ethnicity and CMV serostatus were collected together with the repertoire data. The number of typed donors differed by locus: about 620-630 for A, B, C, DRB1 and DQB1; 522 for DQA1; 606 for DPA1; and 400 to 480 for DPB1. An early release that covered around 590 HLA-typed donors contained around 330 gigabases of sequencing data and about 84 million unique TCR sequences. A later analysis re-examined previously published TCR beta repertoires from over 500 donors and added high-resolution HLA genotyping to investigate patterns of TCR occurrence. Class I and class II HLA loci were covered by the typing at four-digit resolution. In the later analysis, no new phenotypic data were used to find candidate immune exposures; instead, reliance was placed on TCR beta sequences and their occurrence across donors. To decide whether each TCR beta V gene segment behaved as functional or pseudogenic, an earlier analysis of some 600 of the donors relied on high-throughput TCR beta sequencing. Among the approximately 400 genotyped donors, 81% belonged to the genetic ancestry cluster associated with self-reported Caucasian donors. The study used immunosequencing to profile the T cell repertoires of under 700 subjects and linked those repertoires to cytomegalovirus serostatus. The study aimed to test whether cataloging public T cell receptors could reveal signatures of past pathogen exposure. In addition to the first cohort of roughly 700 subjects, a separate validation cohort of approximately 130 different subjects was used. High-throughput TCR immunosequencing, statistical association of individual TCRs with disease status, and machine learning were combined to predict cytomegalovirus infection status. Study-wide findings and limitations: When HLA alleles, especially DR and DQ, strongly co-occurred, attributing TCR associations to individual alleles was difficult. The presence/absence analyses assumed that sequencing depth was roughly uniform across donors, and that assumption may not be true. In a later genetic analysis, fewer N-insertions in productive TCRs were reported among donors in an Asian-associated ancestry cluster than the approximately 710-donor mean. In this cohort, only TCR beta chains were sequenced, and detectable features were limited by the absence of alpha or paired-chain data. Cytomegalovirus status was reported to be diagnosed by the classifier with high specificity and sensitivity in both the original and validation cohorts. Correlated functional status among segregating V segments might be attributable to linkage disequilibrium, but an unknown experimental factor could not be ruled out. In a later analysis, about 16,000 TCR beta sequences were associated with specific HLA alleles at a false discovery rate of 0.05. The authors suggested that the approach could potentially be generalized to other disease states and immunological phenotypes. Because HLA typing was missing for some donors at each locus, association tests included only the typed subset. In vitro tests confirmed that a few of the cytomegalovirus-associated TCR beta chains recognize cytomegalovirus antigens. A cluster of highly shared sequence variants was judged likely to represent a technical artifact of the sequencing pipeline. In a later analysis, HLA-associated TCR beta chains were found to be more clonally expanded and to have lower generation probabilities than equally common non-associated chains. A further reported finding was that TCR beta sequences accurately predicted the HLA-A and HLA-B alleles for most subjects in the first cohort. A later genetic analysis associated a missense DCLRE1C variant with V-gene and J-gene trimming of TCR beta chains, and an independent cohort replicated the association. Because counts were too low, fewer than 20 rarely observed V segments, including chromosome 9 orphons, were excluded from the earlier analysis of under 650 of the donors. In an earlier analysis of about 550 of the donors, most TCR beta V segments were observed in productive rearrangements about 87% or about 30% of the time, broadly matching IMGT annotations. Most CMV-associated TCR beta chains appeared to be HLA-restricted in a later analysis, and the HLA associations seemed to be driven largely by CMV exposure. While some public TCRs were present in many individuals, most TCR sequences turned up only very rarely across donors. Some IMGT-functional V segments, including TRBV6-2 and TRBV6-3, could not be distinguished by the 87-base-pair reads and were therefore excluded. Immune exposure information for the cohort was limited to CMV serostatus. According to a later analysis, TCR association rates differed among HLA loci, with DRB1 alleles showing the most associated TCRs and HLA-C alleles showing the fewest. A total of fewer than 200 TCR beta chains were listed by the study as associated with cytomegalovirus. Several of the top co-occurrence clusters appeared to be linked to parvovirus B19, influenza, CMV and Epstein-Barr virus, according to a later analysis.

Trimming costs V 4 bases and J 3 bases, and their ends lie 13 bases apart. Measured from the cysteine to the phenylalanine, the CDR3 is 14 residues long. Only the CDR3 portion is preserved as DNA: 42 bases, with reading frame beginning at the first base. Looking up the germline V gene (reference sequence) yields CDR1 MNHNY and CDR2 SVGAGI. The cohort consisted of 600 to 750 healthy bone marrow donors. At the time of sampling, every cohort member was nominally healthy, though immune exposures that went unrecorded were likely present. The donor tested CMV seronegative, placing the donor among the approximately 400 seronegative members of the cohort. A peripheral blood sample was collected from each donor, and TCR beta sequencing was performed on peripheral blood mononuclear cells. The Qiagen DNeasy Blood Extraction Kit was used to extract genomic DNA from the blood cell samples. The library was obtained by the immunoSEQ multiplex PCR assay. For the multiplex PCR, a mixture combining 60 forward primers for TCR Vbeta segments and 13 reverse primers for TCR Jbeta segments was used. The CDR3 region of rearranged TCR beta genes was amplified from genomic DNA by a multiplex PCR assay. The Illumina HiSeq System was used to sequence the amplified TCR beta libraries as 87-base-pair reads. The source study handled its data this way. Across the 500 to 750 repertoires, a later analysis counted 60 million to 90 million unique TCR beta chains, approximately 12 million of which were shared by at least two donors. Raw reads were error-corrected and collapsed into unique sequences by a nearest-neighbor algorithm in which closely related sequences were merged to remove PCR and sequencing errors. Alignment of CDR3 sequences to IMGT reference sequences was used to assign V, D and J gene segments. For a sequence to be retained, at least a six-nucleotide match to both a V gene segment and a J gene segment was required. A rearrangement was called productive if the CDR3 had no stop codons and remained in frame with V and J, and every other rearrangement was called non-productive. CDR3 was defined according to IMGT convention as the region running from the second conserved V-encoded cysteine to the conserved J-encoded phenylalanine. The earlier analysis of roughly 590 of the donors excluded sequences that lacked an unambiguous match to a single V gene segment. In an earlier analysis of more than 500 of the donors, a V segment was called functional when productive rearrangements were above 56.7%, and segregating when the standard deviation between donors exceeded 5%. A statistical classification framework was built for diagnosing cytomegalovirus status from the catalog of TCR beta chain sequences. In a later analysis, V and J genes were assigned by comparing TCR nucleotide sequences against IMGT/GENE-DB human TR gene sequences. Using the TCRdist pipeline, a later analysis assigned CDR3 sequences along with most-parsimonious VDJ recombination scenarios. A later analysis defined each TCR beta chain by its CDR3 amino acid sequence plus V-gene family, and excluded reads lacking a unique V-gene family. As a way to deal with suspected cross-contamination and a sequencing artifact, a later analysis dropped hundreds of nucleotide sequences that were highly shared and had low generation probability. In a later analysis, a clonal expansion index was calculated for each public chain from normalized within-repertoire ranks of inferred template counts. Generation probabilities in a later analysis came from a VDJ recombination model fitted to out-of-frame rearrangements, and those results were checked against IGoR. Hypergeometric tests were used in a later analysis to score TCR-TCR, TCR-HLA and TCR-CMV co-occurrence, with a repertoire-size bias correction applied to the TCR pairs. False discovery rates were estimated in a later analysis by permuting HLA or CMV assignments 20 times. In a later analysis, co-occurring TCRs were grouped using DBSCAN, with TCRdist sequence similarity added in when clustering inside HLA-allele-positive subsets. Repertoires with fewer than 30,000 or more than 120,000 public chains were left out of co-occurrence clustering, as were a few repertoires with anomalous nucleotide sharing. TCRdb re-hosts the immuneACCESS table, in-frame sequences only. Its copies lack some clones; in the studies checked, an unresolved V gene accounts for under half of them, and the cause for the rest is not known. V, J and clone size were drawn from that table, and D and trimming were deduced from the DNA. For this sample there are 180,000 or so clones; approximately 86% appear just once. The ten largest clones take up about 1.6% of the sample.

On this clone itself: Its specific antigen is unknown. Base qualities are not at hand, and no much larger clone is one base apart.

This sequence was found in a male donor in good health and CMV-seronegative. The chain is encoded by TRBV6-6 joined to TRBJ2-7; a weak D assignment points to TRBD2 (6 bases agree). Sequencing was performed on PBMCs. The CDR3 amino acid sequence is: CASSLRGGDYEQYF. The bases read TGTGCCAGCAGTTTACGGGGAGGCGACTACGAGCAGTACTTC.